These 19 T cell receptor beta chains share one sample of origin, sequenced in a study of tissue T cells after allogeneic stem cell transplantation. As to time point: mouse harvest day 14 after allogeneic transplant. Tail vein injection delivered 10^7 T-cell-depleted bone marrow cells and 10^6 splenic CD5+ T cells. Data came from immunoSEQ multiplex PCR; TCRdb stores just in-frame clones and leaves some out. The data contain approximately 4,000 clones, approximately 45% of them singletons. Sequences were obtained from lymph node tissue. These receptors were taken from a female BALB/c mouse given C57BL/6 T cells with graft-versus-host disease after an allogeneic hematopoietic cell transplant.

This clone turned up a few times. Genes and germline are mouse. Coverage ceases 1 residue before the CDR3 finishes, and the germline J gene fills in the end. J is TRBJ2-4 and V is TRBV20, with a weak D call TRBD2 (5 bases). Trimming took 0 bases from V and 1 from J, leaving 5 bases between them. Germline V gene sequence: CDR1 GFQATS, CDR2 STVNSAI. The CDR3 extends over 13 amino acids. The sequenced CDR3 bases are TGTGGTGCTAGGGACTGGGGTCAAAACACCTTGTAC. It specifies CGARDWGQNTLY. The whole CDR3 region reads CGARDWGQNTLYF.

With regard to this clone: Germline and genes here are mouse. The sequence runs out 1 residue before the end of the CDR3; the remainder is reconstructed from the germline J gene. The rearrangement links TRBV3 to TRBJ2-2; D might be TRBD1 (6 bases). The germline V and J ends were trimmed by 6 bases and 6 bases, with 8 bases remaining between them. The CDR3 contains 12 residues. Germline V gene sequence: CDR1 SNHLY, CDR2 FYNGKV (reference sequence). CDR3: CASRDSAGQLYF. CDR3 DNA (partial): TGTGCCAGCAGGGACAGTGCCGGGCAGCTCTAC.

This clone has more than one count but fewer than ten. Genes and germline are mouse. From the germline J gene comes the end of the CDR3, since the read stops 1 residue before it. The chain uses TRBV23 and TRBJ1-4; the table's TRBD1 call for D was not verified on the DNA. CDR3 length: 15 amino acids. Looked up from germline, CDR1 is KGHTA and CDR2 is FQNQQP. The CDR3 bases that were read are TGCTCCAGCAGTCAAACCGGGACAGGGAACGAAAGATTATTT. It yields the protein CSSSQTGTGNERLF. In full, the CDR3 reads CSSSQTGTGNERLFF.

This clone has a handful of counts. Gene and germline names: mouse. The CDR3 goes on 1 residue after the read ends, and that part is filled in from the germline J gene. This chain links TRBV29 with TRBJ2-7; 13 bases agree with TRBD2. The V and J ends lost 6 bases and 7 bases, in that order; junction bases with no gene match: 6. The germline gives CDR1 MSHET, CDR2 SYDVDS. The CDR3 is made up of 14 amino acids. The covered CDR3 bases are TGTGCTAGCAGGAGGACTGGGGGGGCGCGGGAACAGTAC. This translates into CASRRTGGAREQY. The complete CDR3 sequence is CASRRTGGAREQYF.

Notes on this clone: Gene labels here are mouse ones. CDR3 in amino acids: CANSNLGQGNERLFF. The covered CDR3 bases are TGTGCCAACAGCAACCTGGGACAGGGGAACGAAAGATTATTT. V and J are TRBV13-1 and TRBJ1-4; 10 positions match TRBD1. The read ends 1 residue shy of where the CDR3 ends; the end is completed using the germline J gene. Germline V lookup: CDR1 NSHNY, CDR2 SYGAGN. V shed 9 bases and J 5 bases; nucleotides not matched to a gene: 10. The CDR3 has 15 amino acids.

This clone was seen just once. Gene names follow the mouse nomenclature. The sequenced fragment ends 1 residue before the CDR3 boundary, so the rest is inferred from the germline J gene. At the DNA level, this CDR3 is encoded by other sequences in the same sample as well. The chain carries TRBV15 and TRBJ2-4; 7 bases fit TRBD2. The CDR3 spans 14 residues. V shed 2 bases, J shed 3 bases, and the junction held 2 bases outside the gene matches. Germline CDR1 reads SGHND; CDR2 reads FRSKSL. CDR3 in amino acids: CASSLPGGQNTLYF. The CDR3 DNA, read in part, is TGTGCCAGCAGTTTACCTGGGGGACAAAACACCTTGTAC.

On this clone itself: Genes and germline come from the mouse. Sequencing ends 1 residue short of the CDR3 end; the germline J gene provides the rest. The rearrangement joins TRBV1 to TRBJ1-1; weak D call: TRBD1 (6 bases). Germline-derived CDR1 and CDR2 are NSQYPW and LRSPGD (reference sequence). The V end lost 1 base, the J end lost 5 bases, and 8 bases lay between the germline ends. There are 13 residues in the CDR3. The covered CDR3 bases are TGCACCTGCAGTGCAGCCGGGACAACAGAAGTCTTC. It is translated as CTCSAAGTTEVF. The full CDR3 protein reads CTCSAAGTTEVFF.

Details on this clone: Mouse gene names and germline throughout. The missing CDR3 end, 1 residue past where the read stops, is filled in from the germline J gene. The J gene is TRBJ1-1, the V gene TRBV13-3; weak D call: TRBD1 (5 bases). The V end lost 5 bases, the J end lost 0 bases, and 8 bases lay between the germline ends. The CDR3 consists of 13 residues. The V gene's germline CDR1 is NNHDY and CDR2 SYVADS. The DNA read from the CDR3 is TGTGCCAGCAGCCCAGGGACAAACACAGAAGTCTTC. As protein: CASSPGTNTEVF. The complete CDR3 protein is CASSPGTNTEVFF.

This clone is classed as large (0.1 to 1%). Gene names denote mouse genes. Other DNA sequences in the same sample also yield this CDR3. The CDR3 bases that were read are TGTGCAAGCAGCTTAGAGGCTGGGGCTGAGCAGTTC. Its translation is CASSLEAGAEQF. The whole CDR3 region reads CASSLEAGAEQFF. The chain has TRBV16 and TRBJ2-1; tentative D call: TRBD2 (5 bases). The read is 1 residue too short to cover the CDR3 end, so that end is filled in from the germline J gene. The CDR3 covers 13 residues. Germline V lookup: CDR1 SGHSA, CDR2 FRNQAP. Trimming cost V 0 bases and J 7 bases, with 7 bases left between them.

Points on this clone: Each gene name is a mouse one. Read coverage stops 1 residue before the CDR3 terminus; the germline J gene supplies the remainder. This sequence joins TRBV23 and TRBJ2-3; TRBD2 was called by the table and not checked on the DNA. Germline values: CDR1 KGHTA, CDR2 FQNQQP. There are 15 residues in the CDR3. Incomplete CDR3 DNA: TGCTCCAGCAGAAGGACTGGGGGTAGTGCAGAAACGCTGTAT. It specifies CSSRRTGGSAETLY. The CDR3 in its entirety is CSSRRTGGSAETLYF.

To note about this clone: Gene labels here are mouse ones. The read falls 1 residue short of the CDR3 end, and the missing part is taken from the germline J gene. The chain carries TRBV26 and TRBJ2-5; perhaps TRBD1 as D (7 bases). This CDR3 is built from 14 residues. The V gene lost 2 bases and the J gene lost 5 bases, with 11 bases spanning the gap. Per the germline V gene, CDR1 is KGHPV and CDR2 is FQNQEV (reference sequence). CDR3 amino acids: CASSLEGAGDTQYF. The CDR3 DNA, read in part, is TGTGCCAGCAGTCTGGAGGGGGCGGGAGACACCCAGTAC.

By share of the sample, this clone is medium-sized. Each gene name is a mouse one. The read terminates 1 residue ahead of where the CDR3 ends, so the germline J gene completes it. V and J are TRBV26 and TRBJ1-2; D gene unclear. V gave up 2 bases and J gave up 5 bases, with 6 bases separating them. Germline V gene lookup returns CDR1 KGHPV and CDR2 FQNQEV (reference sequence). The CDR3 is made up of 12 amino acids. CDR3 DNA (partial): TGTGCCAGCAGTCTGGAGGGTTCCGACTACACC. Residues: CASSLEGSDYT. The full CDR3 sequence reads CASSLEGSDYTF. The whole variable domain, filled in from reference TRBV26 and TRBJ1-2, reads NSKVIQTPRYLVKGQGQKAKMRCIPEKGHPVVFWYQQNKNNEFKFLINFQNQEVLQQIDMTEKRFSAECPSNSPCSLEIQSSEAGDSALYLCASSLEGSDYTFGSGTRLLVI.

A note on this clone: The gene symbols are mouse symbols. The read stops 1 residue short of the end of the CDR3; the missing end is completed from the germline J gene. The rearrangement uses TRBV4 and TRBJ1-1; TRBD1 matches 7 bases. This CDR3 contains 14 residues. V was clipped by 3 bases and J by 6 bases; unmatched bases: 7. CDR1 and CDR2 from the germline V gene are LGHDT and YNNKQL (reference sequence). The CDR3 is CASSYTGAQPEVFF. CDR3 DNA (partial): TGTGCCAGCAGCTACACAGGGGCGCAGCCAGAAGTCTTC.

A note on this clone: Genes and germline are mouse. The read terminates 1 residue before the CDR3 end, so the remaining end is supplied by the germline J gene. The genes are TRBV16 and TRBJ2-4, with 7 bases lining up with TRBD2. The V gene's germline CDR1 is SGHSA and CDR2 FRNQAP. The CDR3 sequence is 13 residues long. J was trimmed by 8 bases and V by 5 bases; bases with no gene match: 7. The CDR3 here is CASSPSWGTTLYF. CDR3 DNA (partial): TGTGCAAGCAGCCCTAGCTGGGGGACCACCTTGTAC.

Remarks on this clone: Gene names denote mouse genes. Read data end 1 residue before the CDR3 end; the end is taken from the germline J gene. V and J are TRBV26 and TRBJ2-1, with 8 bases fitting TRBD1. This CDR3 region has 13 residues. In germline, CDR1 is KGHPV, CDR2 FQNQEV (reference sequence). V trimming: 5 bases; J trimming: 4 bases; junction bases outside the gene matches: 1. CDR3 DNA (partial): TGTGCCAGCAGTAGGACAGGGTATGCTGAGCAGTTC. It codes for CASSRTGYAEQF. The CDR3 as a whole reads CASSRTGYAEQFF.

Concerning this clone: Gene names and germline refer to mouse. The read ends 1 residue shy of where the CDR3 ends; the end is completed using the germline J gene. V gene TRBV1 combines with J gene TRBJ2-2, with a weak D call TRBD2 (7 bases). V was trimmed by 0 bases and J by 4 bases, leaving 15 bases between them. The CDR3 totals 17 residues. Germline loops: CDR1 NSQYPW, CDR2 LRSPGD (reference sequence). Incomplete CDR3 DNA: TGCACCTGCAGTGCAGATCTTGGGGGGCCGGCCACCGGGCAGCTCTAC. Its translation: CTCSADLGGPATGQLY. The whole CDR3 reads CTCSADLGGPATGQLYF.

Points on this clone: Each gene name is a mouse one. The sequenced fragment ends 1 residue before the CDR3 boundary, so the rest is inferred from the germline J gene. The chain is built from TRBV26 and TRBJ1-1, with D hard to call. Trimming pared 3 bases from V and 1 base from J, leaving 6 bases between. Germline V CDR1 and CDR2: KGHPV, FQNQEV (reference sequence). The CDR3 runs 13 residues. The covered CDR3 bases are TGTGCCAGCAGTCTCCGGGTAAACACAGAAGTCTTC. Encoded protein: CASSLRVNTEVF. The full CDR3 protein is CASSLRVNTEVFF.

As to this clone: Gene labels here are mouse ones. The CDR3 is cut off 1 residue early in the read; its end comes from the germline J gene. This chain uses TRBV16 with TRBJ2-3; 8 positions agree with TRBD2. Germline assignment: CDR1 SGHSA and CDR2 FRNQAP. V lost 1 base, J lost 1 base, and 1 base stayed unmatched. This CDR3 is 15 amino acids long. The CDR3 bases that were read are TGTGCAAGCAGCTTAGGGGGGGGCGGTGCAGAAACGCTGTAT. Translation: CASSLGGGGAETLY. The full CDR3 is CASSLGGGGAETLYF.

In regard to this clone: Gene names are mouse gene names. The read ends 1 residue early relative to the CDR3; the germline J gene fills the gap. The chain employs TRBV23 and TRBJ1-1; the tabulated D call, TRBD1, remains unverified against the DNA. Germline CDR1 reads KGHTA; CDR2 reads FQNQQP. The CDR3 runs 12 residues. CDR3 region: CSSSLQSTEVFF. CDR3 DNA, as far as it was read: TGCTCCAGCAGTCTACAGAGCACAGAAGTCTTC.